This T cell receptor beta chain appears in the sequencing data of a study of T cells in localized non-small cell lung cancer. General study points: There were a median roughly 54 of the top 100 tumor clones appearing in adjacent lung. Higher blood T cell density tracked longer overall survival. Uninvolved adjacent lung showed the highest T cell clonality, exceeding tumor.

Libraries were prepared by immunoSEQ multiplex PCR; TCRdb keeps only in-frame clonotypes and omits some of them. The repertoire has 45,000 to 70,000 clones, just over 85% of them found once; the top ten carry roughly 5.1%. A note on this clone: Its specificity is not known.

V lost 3 bases and J 4 bases, leaving 7 bases between the germline ends. There are 13 residues in the CDR3. Germline-derived CDR1 and CDR2 are KGHSY and FQNENV. This chain connects TRBV16 to TRBJ1-5; D call uncertain. The source was peripheral blood, collected before any cancer treatment. This sequence originates from a woman aged 35-75 years with stage I lung adenocarcinoma. Here the CDR3 DNA reads TGTGCCAGCAGCCAGGCCAGGAATCAGCCCCAGCATTTT. Residues: CASSQARNQPQHF.